One sample yielded the 6 T cell receptor beta chains listed below, sequenced in a study of T cell repertoires in cytomegalovirus infection. Which antigens these TCRs recognize remains unknown. TCRdb ran MiXCR on the reads and lists one entry per CDR3 protein. The sample carries fewer than 900,000 distinct CDR3 sequences, almost 30% recorded once. The sequenced sample was cultured CD8+ T cells from PBMCs, obtained from culture after CMV antigen stimulation. These receptor sequences come from a human donor in good health (CMV status not recorded). Some clones in this sample may be carry-over from other donors' samples.

The sample holds one count of this clonotype. CDR3 sequence: CASKRTAGTLIYNEQFF. For the CDR3, the DNA is TGTGCCAGTAAGAGGACAGCCGGAACCTTGATCTACAATGAGCAGTTCTTC. This rearrangement joins TRBV19 to TRBJ2-1, with D possibly matching TRBD1 (6 bases). Germline-derived CDR1 and CDR2 are LNHDA and SQIVND (reference sequence). V was cut by 7 bases and J by 3 bases, with 22 bases left in between. This CDR3 spans 17 amino acids. Filled out from reference TRBV19 and TRBJ2-1, the complete variable domain reads DGGITQSPKYLFRKEGQNVTLSCEQNLNHDAMYWYRQDPGQGLRLIYYSQIVNDFQKGDIAEGYSVSREKKESFPLTVTSAQKNPTAFYLCASKRTAGTLIYNEQFFGPGTRLTVL.

V is TRBV25-1 and J is TRBJ1-2; D is possibly TRBD1 (6 bases). From germline, CDR1 is MGHDK and CDR2 SYGVNS. This CDR3 has 15 amino acids. Between the trimmed V and J ends, which lost 5 bases and 4 bases, there was a span of 17 bases. Here the CDR3 reads CASSPVGGGGYGYTF. CDR3 bases: TGTGCCAGCAGTCCCGTGGGAGGGGGTGGCTATGGCTACACCTTC.

The chain couples TRBV7-4 to TRBJ2-7, with 8 bases identical to TRBD1. Trimming removed 5 bases from V and 3 bases from J; junction bases left unmatched: 18. The CDR3 sequence is 18 residues long. Germline V gives CDR1 SGHVT, CDR2 SQSDAQ. The DNA of the CDR3 is TGTGCCAGCAGCCTCGACAGGGGCAGCGGCGGGGTTTTCTACGAGCAGTACTTC. As protein: CASSLDRGSGGVFYEQYF. The variable domain in full, with the rest retrieved from reference TRBV7-4 and TRBJ2-7, is GAGVSQSPRYKVAKRGRDVALRCDSISGHVTLYWYRQTLGQGSEVLTYSQSDAQRDKSGRPSGRFSAERPERSVSTLKIQRTEQGDSAVYLCASSLDRGSGGVFYEQYFGPGTRLTVT.

This clonotype was recorded a few times. V is TRBV12-3 or TRBV12-4 and J is TRBJ2-7, with a possible D match to TRBD1 (5 bases). The V end was cut by 3 bases, the J end by 6 bases, with 12 bases between. The CDR3 is 13 amino acids. The CDR3 nucleotides read TGTGCCAGCAGTTTTGGGGCAGGGTTCGAGCAGTACGTC. Amino acid sequence: CASSFGAGFEQYV.

V is TRBV9 and J is TRBJ2-7; TRBD1 might be the D (6 bases). This CDR3 contains 14 residues. Per the germline V gene, CDR1 is SGDLS and CDR2 is YYNGEE. V shed 0 bases and J shed 0 bases, with 7 bases lying between them. The CDR3 sequence: CASSVGDTSYEQYF. The CDR3 DNA is TGTGCCAGCAGCGTAGGGGACACCTCCTACGAGCAGTACTTC.

The chain recombines TRBV7-9 with TRBJ2-1, with D unclear. The CDR3 length is 13 residues. Trimming pared 5 bases from V and 4 bases from J, leaving 9 bases between. Germline V lookup: CDR1 SEHNR, CDR2 FQNEAQ (reference sequence). Here the CDR3 reads CASSPWVYNEQFF. For the CDR3, the DNA is TGTGCCAGCAGCCCTTGGGTTTACAATGAGCAGTTCTTC.